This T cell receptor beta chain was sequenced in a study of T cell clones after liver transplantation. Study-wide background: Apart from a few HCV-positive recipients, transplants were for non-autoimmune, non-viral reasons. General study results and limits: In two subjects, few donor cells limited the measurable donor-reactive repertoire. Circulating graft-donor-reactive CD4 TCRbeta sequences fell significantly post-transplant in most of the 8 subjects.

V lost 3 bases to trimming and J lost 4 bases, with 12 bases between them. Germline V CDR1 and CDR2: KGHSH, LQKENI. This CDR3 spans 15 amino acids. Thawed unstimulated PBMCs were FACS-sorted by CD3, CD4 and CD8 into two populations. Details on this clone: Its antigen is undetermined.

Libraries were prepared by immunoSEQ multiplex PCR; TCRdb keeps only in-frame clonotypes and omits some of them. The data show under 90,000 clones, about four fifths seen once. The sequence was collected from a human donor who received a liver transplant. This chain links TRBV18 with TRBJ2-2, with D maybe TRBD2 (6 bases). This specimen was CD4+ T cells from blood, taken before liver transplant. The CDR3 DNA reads TGTGCCAGCTCACCCTCTAGCGAGGCCACCGGGGAGCTGTTTTTT. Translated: CASSPSSEATGELFF.